One and the same sample provided the 20 T cell receptor beta chains below, sequenced in a study of blood T cell repertoires in COVID-19. The table came from immunoSEQ multiplex PCR; TCRdb's copy has only in-frame clones and leaves some out. Found here are 200,000 to 250,000 clones, roughly 85% of them singletons; the top ten hold about 2.2%. The sequenced material came from peripheral blood. These receptors were collected from a young man who had recovered from COVID-19.

V is TRBV7-2 and J is TRBJ1-6; D is unclear. V was clipped by 5 bases and J by 8 bases, with 13 bases between them. Germline-derived CDR1 and CDR2 are SGHTA and FQGNSA. The CDR3 is made up of 14 amino acids. The CDR3 region has the DNA TGTGCCAGCAGCCACAGTGTTAATGATTCACCCCTCCACTTT. It specifies CASSHSVNDSPLHF. Full variable domain (rest looked up from reference TRBV7-2 and TRBJ1-6): GAGVSQSPSNKVTEKGKDVELRCDPISGHTALYWYRQSLGQGLEFLIYFQGNSAPDKSGLPSDRFSAERTGGSVSTLTIQRTQQEDSAVYLCASSHSVNDSPLHFGNGTRLTVT.

The chain links TRBV6-5 to TRBJ1-5, with D tentatively TRBD1 (5 bases). V was clipped by 6 bases and J by 2 bases, with 11 bases between them. This CDR3 has 14 residues. CDR1 MNHEY and CDR2 SVGAGI come from the germline V gene. The CDR3 nucleotides read TGTGCCAGCAGCCTGCGGGGGGGCAATCAGCCCCAGCATTTT. Amino acids: CASSLRGGNQPQHF.

V gene TRBV18 combines with J gene TRBJ2-2; 8 bases map to TRBD1. This CDR3 is built from 16 residues. V shed 1 base, J shed 5 bases, and the junction held 6 bases outside the gene matches. Germline-derived CDR1 and CDR2 are KGHSH and LQKENI. DNA of the CDR3: TGTGCCAGCTCACCACAGGGACAGGCGATGACCGGGGAGCTGTTTTTT. It encodes CASSPQGQAMTGELFF.

The chain employs TRBV4-3 and TRBJ1-2; D ambiguous. The CDR3 is 13 amino acids. Germline CDR1 is LGHNA and CDR2 is YSLEER. The V and J ends lost 0 bases and 7 bases respectively, with 9 bases between them. This CDR3 reads CASSQELAGGYTF. CDR3 DNA: TGCGCCAGCAGCCAAGAATTAGCGGGTGGCTACACCTTC.

This chain joins TRBV3-1 (or the pseudogene TRBV3-2) and TRBJ2-3; tentatively, D is TRBD2 (7 bases). The CDR3 has 15 residues. Germline V gives CDR1 LGHDT, CDR2 YNNKEL (reference sequence). The germline V and J ends were trimmed by 4 bases and 0 bases, with 11 bases remaining between them. CDR3 sequence reads: CASSLRGASTDTQYF. In DNA, the CDR3 is TGTGCCAGCAGCCTCCGGGGGGCCAGCACAGATACGCAGTATTTT.

This clone was recorded a few times. The CDR3 DNA reads as TGTGCCAGCAGCTTAGGGACAGGCAGGGGCGAGCAGTACTTC. Amino acids: CASSLGTGRGEQYF. The chain joins TRBV7-9 to TRBJ2-7; 7 bases agree with TRBD1. Germline V gene lookup returns CDR1 SEHNR and CDR2 FQNEAQ (reference sequence). There are 14 residues in the CDR3. After removal of 1 base from V and 6 bases from J, the junction contained 6 bases not matched to a gene.

V usage is TRBV6-5 and J usage is TRBJ2-7; 7 nucleotides line up with TRBD2. CDR1 and CDR2 from the germline V gene are MNHEY and SVGAGI. Trimming removed 5 bases from V and 3 bases from J; junction bases left unmatched: 4. CDR3 length: 13 residues. The CDR3: CASSSGTVYEQYF. The CDR3 nucleotides read TGTGCCAGCAGTAGCGGGACGGTCTACGAGCAGTACTTC.

The rearrangement joins TRBV7-6 to TRBJ1-4; 9 bases agree with TRBD1. V shed 2 bases, J shed 6 bases, and the junction held 7 bases outside the gene matches. This CDR3 is built from 16 residues. The V gene's germline CDR1 is SGHVS and CDR2 FNYEAQ. The CDR3 loop is CASSLPQQGADEKLFF. DNA for the CDR3: TGTGCCAGCAGCTTACCACAACAGGGGGCGGATGAAAAACTGTTTTTT.

The V call is TRBV10-1, the J call TRBJ2-3; D is perhaps TRBD1 (5 bases). Germline V CDR1 and CDR2: WNHNN, SYGVQD (reference sequence). The CDR3 length is 15 residues. The V end was cut by 4 bases, the J end by 2 bases, with 13 bases between. The CDR3 nucleotides read TGCGCCAGCAGTGTATCGACAGCCTACACAGATACGCAGTATTTT. Translating it yields CASSVSTAYTDTQYF.

The chain carries TRBV29-1 and TRBJ1-2; TRBD1 is a possible D gene (6 bases). V lost 6 bases to trimming and J lost 8 bases, with 22 bases between them. The CDR3 runs to 14 residues. In germline, CDR1 is SQVTM, CDR2 ANQGSEA. The DNA for the CDR3 is TGCAGCGTGCCACCGGTCGGGGGGCTGGGAGGCTACACCTTC. Residues: CSVPPVGGLGGYTF.

The gene calls are TRBV7-8 and TRBJ2-2; D call uncertain. The V and J ends lost 1 base and 6 bases respectively, with 6 bases between them. This CDR3 spans 13 amino acids. The germline V gene encodes CDR1 SGHVS and CDR2 FQNEAQ. CDR3 in DNA: TGTGCCAGCAGCTTAGGAGTTGCCGGGGAGCTGTTTTTT. This translates into CASSLGVAGELFF.

This chain uses TRBV4-1 with TRBJ2-7; D might be TRBD1 (6 bases). Per germline, CDR1 MGHRA and CDR2 YSYEKL. The CDR3 extends over 13 amino acids. V was clipped by 3 bases and J by 3 bases, with 9 bases between them. The CDR3 bases are TGCGCCAGCAGCCAGGGACACCACTACGAGCAGTACTTC. Its translation is CASSQGHHYEQYF.

The rearrangement uses TRBV6-1 and TRBJ2-7; TRBD1 might be the D (7 bases). From germline, CDR1 is MNHNS and CDR2 SASEGT. V lost 3 bases to trimming and J lost 6 bases, with 12 bases between them. CDR3 length equals 13 residues. The CDR3 nucleotides are TGTGCCAGCAGTGACAGGGGGAGGCTCGAGCAGTACTTC. Translation gives CASSDRGRLEQYF.

The chain recombines TRBV7-2 with TRBJ2-7, with TRBD2 identical over 7 bases. Per the germline V gene, CDR1 is SGHTA and CDR2 is FQGNSA. The junction had 9 bases not matched to a gene; V was cut back by 7 bases and J by 3 bases. The CDR3 covers 14 residues. Written as DNA, the CDR3 is TGTGCCAGCAAAGGGCGGCGGGGGAACTACGAGCAGTACTTC. Its translation is CASKGRRGNYEQYF.

This chain links TRBV18 with TRBJ2-2, with TRBD2 matching over 14 bases. The CDR3 spans 19 residues. Germline V gene data show CDR1 as KGHSH and CDR2 as LQKENI. Unmatched junction bases numbered 12, after V lost 5 bases and J lost 4 bases. Here the CDR3 DNA reads TGTGCCAGCTCAGAACCCCCGGGACTAGCGGGGGCCGCCACCGGGGAGCTGTTTTTT. Translating it yields CASSEPPGLAGAATGELFF.

The chain has TRBV3-1 (or the pseudogene TRBV3-2) and TRBJ1-5; 11 nucleotides agree with TRBD1. V gave up 1 base and J gave up 7 bases; unmatched junction bases: 6. This CDR3 has 16 amino acids. In germline, CDR1 is LGHDT, CDR2 YNNKEL (reference sequence). The CDR3 DNA reads as TGTGCCAGCAGCCAAGGTTGGACAGGGGGCCCGCAGCCCCAGCATTTT. Amino acid sequence: CASSQGWTGGPQPQHF.

This clone was counted between two and nine times. V and J are TRBV4-2 and TRBJ2-5, with TRBD1 matching 7 bases. The CDR3 sequence is 17 residues long. Germline trimming cut 4 bases from V and 3 bases from J; bases unmatched to any gene: 14. The germline V gene has CDR1 LGHNA and CDR2 YNFKEQ. The CDR3 bases are TGTGCCAGCAGCCGCCTCGGGACAGTCGTTGGCGAAGAGACCCAGTACTTC. As protein: CASSRLGTVVGEETQYF.

V and J are TRBV5-6 and TRBJ2-7; perhaps TRBD1 as D (5 bases). The V and J ends lost 1 base and 4 bases respectively, with 21 bases between them. CDR3 length: 17 residues. Germline values: CDR1 SGHDT, CDR2 YYEEEE. CDR3 region: CASSLTLTDDIFYEQYF. The CDR3 nucleotides are TGTGCCAGCAGCTTGACCTTGACAGACGATATTTTTTACGAGCAGTACTTC.

In its sample, this clone was seen a few times. V usage is TRBV15 and J usage is TRBJ2-3; maybe TRBD2 (7 bases). CDR3 length: 17 amino acids. V lost 0 bases and J 4 bases, leaving 17 bases between the germline ends. From germline, CDR1 is LNHNV and CDR2 YYDKDF (reference sequence). The CDR3 loop reads CATSRDDAGDMADTQYF. The CDR3, as DNA: TGTGCCACCAGCAGAGATGACGCGGGGGACATGGCAGATACGCAGTATTTT. Together with reference TRBV15 and TRBJ2-3, the CDR3 gives the full variable domain: DAMVIQNPRYQVTQFGKPVTLSCSQTLNHNVMYWYQQKSSQAPKLLFHYYDKDFNNEADTPDNFQSRRPNTSFCFLDIRSPGLGDTAMYLCATSRDDAGDMADTQYFGPGTRLTVL.

The chain carries TRBV7-8 and TRBJ2-1, with TRBD2 matching over 10 bases. Germline CDR1 is SGHVS and CDR2 is FQNEAQ. V gave up 5 bases and J gave up 2 bases; unmatched junction bases: 12. The CDR3 consists of 18 residues. CDR3 residues: CASSLWASGGATYNEQFF. The CDR3 region has the DNA TGTGCCAGCAGCCTCTGGGCCAGCGGGGGGGCGACCTACAATGAGCAGTTCTTC.